Following are 23 T cell receptor beta chains from one sample sequenced in a study of blood T cell repertoires in COVID-19. Here immunoSEQ multiplex PCR was the method, and the copy in TCRdb shows in-frame clones only, minus some. The sample includes 260,000 or so clones, 88% of them seen just once. Sequencing input: peripheral blood. These receptors came from a human donor in a cohort sampled during active COVID-19.

This clone was detected once. The chain combines TRBV27 with TRBJ2-1; no clear D gene. CDR1 is MNHEY, CDR2 SMNVEV, per germline (reference sequence). V lost 1 base and J lost 7, with 8 bases in between. This CDR3 comprises 13 residues. The CDR3 bases are TGTGCCAGCAGTTTATTTACCGGGAATGAGCAGTTCTTC. The encoded protein is CASSLFTGNEQFF.

The chain uses TRBV5-1 and TRBJ2-3; 9 nucleotides agree with TRBD2. This CDR3 spans 15 amino acids. In germline, CDR1 is SGHRS, CDR2 YFSETQ. After removal of 1 base from V and 0 bases from J, the junction contained 0 bases not matched to a gene. CDR3 bases: TGCGCCAGCAGCTTGACTAGCGGGAGCACAGATACGCAGTATTTT. It codes for CASSLTSGSTDTQYF.

The genes are TRBV7-5 and TRBJ2-3; the table gives TRBD2 as D, unverified against the DNA. TRBV7-5 corresponds to a pseudogene. The length of the CDR3 is 16 residues. The CDR3 DNA reads TGTGTCAGAAGCCGATTCAGCGGAACTAGCACAGATACGCAGTATTTT. As protein: CVRSRFSGTSTDTQYF.

The rearrangement joins TRBV10-3 to TRBJ1-1, with TRBD1 matching 10 bases. This CDR3 comprises 16 residues. The ends lost 2 bases at V and 5 bases at J; junction bases unmatched: 8. The germline CDR1 and CDR2 sequences are ENHRY and SYGVKD. CDR3 nucleotides: TGTGCCATCAGTGAGCCGACAGGGGGCGGAGGGACTGAAGCTTTCTTT. Translation: CAISEPTGGGGTEAFF.

This clone was found a few times. The chain joins TRBV18 to TRBJ2-7, with 9 bases matching TRBD1. Trimming took 6 bases from V and 4 from J; bases not matched to a gene: 7. This CDR3 has 14 residues. Germline-derived CDR1 and CDR2 are KGHSH and LQKENI. CDR3 protein: CASSPGQGEYEQYF. CDR3 in DNA: TGTGCCAGCTCCCCGGGACAGGGAGAATACGAGCAGTACTTC.

This sequence joins TRBV19 and TRBJ2-5; D may be TRBD2 (6 bases). V lost 5 bases to trimming and J lost 5 bases, with 12 bases between them. CDR1 and CDR2 from the germline V gene are LNHDA and SQIVND (reference sequence). The CDR3 covers 13 residues. The CDR3 protein is CASSYTSRETQYF. The CDR3 coding sequence is TGTGCCAGTAGTTACACTAGCAGGGAGACCCAGTACTTC.

The gene calls are TRBV7-2 and TRBJ1-4; no clear D. The CDR3 totals 14 residues. Deletions cut 5 bases from V and 8 bases from J, with 15 bases between. The germline V gene has CDR1 SGHTA and CDR2 FQGNSA. The CDR3: CASSQSGRREKLFF. Written as DNA, the CDR3 is TGTGCCAGCAGCCAATCCGGGAGGAGGGAAAAACTGTTTTTT.

The gene calls are TRBV6-2 or TRBV6-3 and TRBJ2-7, with 8 positions matching TRBD2. CDR3 length equals 15 residues. Germline loops: CDR1 MNHEY, CDR2 SVGEGT. J lost 7 bases, V lost 4 bases, and 12 bases had no gene match. CDR3 bases: TGTGCCAGCAGTTTCGCCCAGCGGGGGAGCCTGGAGCAGTACTTC. Amino acid sequence: CASSFAQRGSLEQYF.

This chain links TRBV6-5 with TRBJ2-5; TRBD1 is a possible D gene (7 bases). Trimming took off 4 bases at V and 5 bases at J, with 17 bases between the two ends. The CDR3 spans 15 residues. From germline, CDR1 is MNHEY and CDR2 SVGAGI. The DNA of the CDR3 is TGTGCCAGCAGTTTGACAGGGACTGCAAGTGAGACCCAGTACTTC. Its protein product is CASSLTGTASETQYF.

The count of this clone is one. The V and J genes are TRBV15 and TRBJ1-2; 9 bases align to TRBD1. V was pared by 3 bases and J by 2 bases, with 7 bases of the junction left unmatched. Germline V gives CDR1 LNHNV, CDR2 YYDKDF (reference sequence). The CDR3 spans 16 residues. In DNA, the CDR3 is TGTGCCACCAGCAGGGCTACAGGGGGCGCGAACTATGGCTACACCTTC. It is translated as CATSRATGGANYGYTF.

This chain uses TRBV7-9 with TRBJ2-7; TRBD2 might be the D (6 bases). The V and J ends lost 5 bases and 0 bases respectively, with 14 bases between them. There are 15 residues in the CDR3. Germline V CDR1 and CDR2: SEHNR, FQNEAQ (reference sequence). The CDR3 protein is CASSPLSGYSYEQYF. The CDR3 nucleotides read TGTGCCAGCAGCCCACTTAGCGGTTACTCCTACGAGCAGTACTTC.

This chain joins TRBV2 and TRBJ2-7; TRBD1 is a possible D gene (5 bases). V was cut by 6 bases and J by 2 bases, with 14 bases left in between. The CDR3 consists of 14 residues. Germline CDR1 is SNHLY and CDR2 is FYNNEI. For the CDR3, the DNA is TGTGCCAGCAGCGGACAAGGTCTAACCTACGAGCAGTACTTC. Encoded protein: CASSGQGLTYEQYF. Together with reference TRBV2 and TRBJ2-7, the CDR3 gives the full variable domain: EPEVTQTPSHQVTQMGQEVILRCVPISNHLYFYWYRQILGQKVEFLVSFYNNEISEKSEIFDDQFSVERPDGSNFTLKIRSTKLEDSAMYFCASSGQGLTYEQYFGPGTRLTVT.

The chain combines TRBV7-9 with TRBJ2-3; 8 bases fit TRBD2. Germline V gives CDR1 SEHNR, CDR2 FQNEAQ (reference sequence). CDR3 length: 19 amino acids. V was clipped by 1 base and J by 4 bases; unmatched bases: 16. CDR3 coding DNA: TGTGCCAGCAGCTTAGGTGCGGGGGGACTCAGTACTATCCCAGATACGCAGTATTTT. Its protein product is CASSLGAGGLSTIPDTQYF.

This chain joins TRBV29-1 and TRBJ2-7; possible D gene TRBD1, 6 bases. The CDR3 covers 12 residues. Trimming stripped 2 bases from V and 7 bases from J, with 12 bases between. The germline V gene encodes CDR1 SQVTM and CDR2 ANQGSEA. The CDR3 loop is CSVESTGREQYF. CDR3 nucleotides: TGCAGCGTTGAATCAACAGGGCGAGAGCAGTACTTC.

The chain uses TRBV9 and TRBJ2-2, with 11 bases aligning to TRBD2. Germline CDR1 and CDR2: SGDLS and YYNGEE. The junction had 7 bases not matched to a gene; V was cut back by 3 bases and J by 3 bases. The CDR3 sequence is 17 residues long. This CDR3 is CASSGTSGSGDTGELFF. CDR3 coding DNA: TGTGCCAGCAGCGGTACTAGCGGGAGTGGGGACACCGGGGAGCTGTTTTTT.

The J gene is TRBJ2-6, the V gene TRBV29-1; the D is unclear. Germline V gene lookup returns CDR1 SQVTM and CDR2 ANQGSEA. The V and J ends lost 4 bases and 1 base respectively, with 8 bases between them. CDR3 length: 14 amino acids. The DNA for the CDR3 is TGCAGCGTTGGTCTGAGGTCTGGGGCCAACGTCCTGACTTTC. This codes for CSVGLRSGANVLTF.

The CDR3 protein is CASTYGQGANSPLHF. As DNA, the CDR3 is TGTGCCAGCACCTATGGACAGGGGGCGAATTCACCCCTCCACTTT. The genes are TRBV5-6 and TRBJ1-6, with TRBD1 matching over 11 bases. CDR1 is SGHDT, CDR2 YYEEEE, per germline. This CDR3 region has 15 residues. The V gene end was trimmed by 6 bases and the J gene end by 7 bases; junction bases not matched to a gene: 6. Using reference TRBV5-6 and TRBJ1-6 for the parts outside the CDR3, the full variable domain is DAGVTQSPTHLIKTRGQQVTLRCSPKSGHDTVSWYQQALGQGPQFIFQYYEEEERQRGNFPDRFSGHQFPNYSSELNVNALLLGDSALYLCASTYGQGANSPLHFGNGTRLTVT.

The chain combines TRBV6-4 with TRBJ1-1, with TRBD1 as a possible D gene (6 bases). CDR1 and CDR2 (germline): MRHNA, SNTAGT. V lost 0 bases and J 2 bases, leaving 7 bases between the germline ends. This CDR3 comprises 14 residues. The CDR3 loop reads CASSDSGQNTEAFF. CDR3 in DNA: TGTGCCAGCAGTGACTCGGGACAAAACACTGAAGCTTTCTTT.

V is TRBV5-1 and J is TRBJ2-3, with 8 positions matching TRBD2. This CDR3 region has 16 residues. The junction had 10 bases not matched to a gene; V was cut back by 5 bases and J by 2 bases. Per the germline V gene, CDR1 is SGHRS and CDR2 is YFSETQ. As DNA, the CDR3 is TGCGCCAGCAGGGTCGGACTAGCCTCAGACACAGATACGCAGTATTTT. Translating gives CASRVGLASDTDTQYF.

The chain links TRBV20-1 to TRBJ1-1; D not resolved. Between the trimmed V and J ends, which lost 5 bases and 8 bases, there was a span of 12 bases. CDR3 length: 11 residues. CDR1 is DFQATT, CDR2 SNEGSKA, per germline (reference sequence). CDR3 sequence: CSARSVLEAFF. CDR3 coding DNA: TGCAGTGCTCGGTCCGTATTAGAAGCTTTCTTT.

V usage is TRBV4-1 and J usage is TRBJ2-5; 8 positions match TRBD2. CDR3 length: 17 residues. V dropped 1 base and J dropped 2; count of bases not matched to a gene: 9. The V gene's germline CDR1 is MGHRA and CDR2 YSYEKL. The CDR3 here is CASSQGVASGRQETQYF. In nucleotides, the CDR3 is TGCGCCAGCAGCCAAGGAGTAGCTAGCGGGCGACAAGAGACCCAGTACTTC.

In regard to this clone: The sample carries other DNA sequences with the same CDR3. The chain couples TRBV28 to TRBJ2-7, with D uncertain. V was shortened by 2 bases and J by 5 bases, with 4 bases between the two germline ends. Per the germline V gene, CDR1 is MDHEN and CDR2 is SYDVKM. This CDR3 comprises 11 residues. CDR3 nucleotide sequence: TGTGCCAGCAGTTTAAGAGACGAGCAGTACTTC. It specifies CASSLRDEQYF.

This chain links TRBV29-1 with TRBJ1-5; no clear D gene. The V and J ends lost 7 bases and 0 bases respectively, with 13 bases between them. From germline, CDR1 is SQVTM and CDR2 ANQGSEA. The CDR3 runs 14 residues. The CDR3 DNA follows: TGCAGCGCAGAGGGCCGGAGTAGCAATCAGCCCCAGCATTTT. It is translated as CSAEGRSSNQPQHF.